This paragraph reports one TCR beta chain. TCRdb keeps only in-frame clones here, not all; method: immunoSEQ multiplex PCR. The sample lists about 330,000 clones; 74% were seen once. The data derive from a study of shared clonotypes between healthy human individuals. Germline values: CDR1 SGHNT, CDR2 YYREEE (reference sequence). Losses at the gene ends were 4 bases for V and 8 bases for J; bases not matched to a gene: 8. The CDR3 sequence is 15 residues long. The TCR originated in a man aged 25 to 45 in good health. The V and J genes are TRBV5-4 and TRBJ2-1, with 11 bases that match TRBD2. The specimen was memory CD4+ T cells sorted from blood. Subset noted: CD45RA-negative fraction. The CDR3 nucleotides are TGTGCCAGCAGCCGGAATAGCGGGAGGGTTTATGAGCAGTTCTTC. Amino acids: CASSRNSGRVYEQFF. The whole variable domain, remainder taken from reference TRBV5-4 and TRBJ2-1, is ETGVTQSPTHLIKTRGQQVTLRCSSQSGHNTVSWYQQALGQGPQFIFQYYREEENGRGNFPPRFSGLQFPNYSSELNVNALELDDSALYLCASSRNSGRVYEQFFGPGTRLTVL.